The 26 T cell receptor beta chains presented below share a single source sample, sequenced in a study of T cells in Graves' hyperthyroidism and ophthalmopathy. RNA transcripts gave rise to amplified TCR beta CDR3 regions. First-round RT-PCR targeting the TCR CDR3 was performed with the HTBI primer set. Via MiXCR, TCRdb re-called the multiplex PCR reads, giving one row per CDR3 protein. The data show around 300,000 distinct CDR3 sequences, with 13% seen just once and almost 8% held by the top ten. Sequencing was carried out using blood. The receptor set was obtained from a woman aged 25 to 39 with Graves' hyperthyroidism that later progressed to Graves' ophthalmopathy.

The sample holds a few counts of this clonotype. The rearrangement links TRBV4-1 to TRBJ2-7, with D possibly being TRBD1 or TRBD2 (5 bases each). The CDR3 runs 15 residues. Per the germline V gene, CDR1 is MGHRA and CDR2 is YSYEKL. Trimming left V 4 bases short and J 3 bases short, with 16 bases between. CDR3 in amino acids: CASSLPGTTFYEQYF. The CDR3 region has the DNA TGCGCCAGCAGCCTTCCCGGGACGACGTTCTACGAGCAGTACTTC.

This clonotype has at least ten counts. The chain couples TRBV7-2 to TRBJ2-7; the D is unclear. The V gene lost 5 bases and the J gene lost 2 bases, with 4 bases spanning the gap. The CDR3 is 11 amino acids. Germline CDR1 reads SGHTA; CDR2 reads FQGNSA. CDR3 DNA: TGTGCCAGCAGCCGGACCTACGAGCAGTACTTC. Its translation: CASSRTYEQYF.

At least ten counts were recorded for this clonotype. V usage is TRBV10-3 and J usage is TRBJ2-3, with D perhaps TRBD1 (6 bases). Germline V gene sequence: CDR1 ENHRY, CDR2 SYGVKD. This CDR3 has 14 residues. The ends were cut back, 6 bases at V and 0 bases at J, with 10 bases in the middle. CDR3 sequence (DNA): TGTGCCATCAGACTAGGACAGAGCACAGATACGCAGTATTTT. It encodes CAIRLGQSTDTQYF.

Remarks on this clonotype: A much larger clonotype is one base distant, so this may be a read error. This chain connects TRBV27 to TRBJ2-7, with a possible D match to TRBD2 (6 bases). TRBJ2-1 matches the DNA end more closely, so the J call is doubtful. Germline CDR1 and CDR2: MNHEY and SMNVEV (reference sequence). CDR3 length: 17 amino acids. DNA of the CDR3: TGTGCCAGCAGTTCTCTGCTGACTAGTACATGGGCCTACGAGCAGTTCTTC. The encoded protein is CASSSLLTSTWAYEQFF.

This clonotype occurred a few times. The rearrangement uses TRBV6-1 and TRBJ1-6; D not certain. The CDR3 runs to 16 residues. Trimming cost V 7 bases and J 3 bases, with 16 bases left between them. Per germline, CDR1 MNHNS and CDR2 SASEGT. The CDR3 coding sequence is TGTGCCAGCACCCTACCGGGTGGGGTCTATAATTCACCCCTCCACTTT. Amino acid sequence: CASTLPGGVYNSPLHF.

This clonotype has only a few counts. V is TRBV19 and J is TRBJ1-1, with D perhaps TRBD1 (5 bases). The V end was cut by 10 bases, the J end by 1 base, with 10 bases between. Germline V gene sequence: CDR1 LNHDA, CDR2 SQIVND (reference sequence). The CDR3 is made up of 12 amino acids. The CDR3 protein is CATSGGNTEAFF. The CDR3 DNA sequence: TGTGCCACCTCCGGGGGGAACACTGAAGCTTTCTTT.

This clonotype occurred many times. V gene TRBV29-1 combines with J gene TRBJ2-7; 7 bases are a match to TRBD2. Germline trimming cut 4 bases from V and 6 bases from J; bases unmatched to any gene: 9. From germline, CDR1 is SQVTM and CDR2 ANQGSEA. The CDR3 is made up of 13 amino acids. CDR3 coding DNA: TGCAGCGTTGTAGGCGGGAGAACCTCCGAGCAGTACTTC. Its protein is CSVVGGRTSEQYF.

This clonotype has a count of ten or more. V gene TRBV20-1 combines with J gene TRBJ2-5, with D possibly TRBD2 on 6 matching bases. V was pared by 0 bases and J by 1 base, with 12 bases between. This CDR3 comprises 15 residues. Germline V gene data show CDR1 as DFQATT and CDR2 as SNEGSKA (reference sequence). CDR3 nucleotides: TGCAGTGCTAGAGAACTAGCTTTCACCCAAGAGACCCAGTACTTC. Encoded protein: CSARELAFTQETQYF.

This clonotype appeared a few times. The junction differs from germline at one of its ends, possibly a read error. The chain combines TRBV6-1 with TRBJ1-1; the D is unclear. The CDR3 runs to 13 residues. Germline CDR1 is MNHNS and CDR2 is SASEGT. Written as DNA, the CDR3 is TGTGCCAGCACCCCAGCTAAGAACGCTGAAGCTTTCTTT. Translation: CASTPAKNAEAFF.

This clonotype was picked up many times. This chain uses TRBV6-1 with TRBJ2-1; 7 bases fit TRBD2. CDR3 length: 17 residues. With V trimmed by 0 bases and J by 0 bases, 5 bases remained unmatched. Germline CDR1 reads MNHNS; CDR2 reads SASEGT. CDR3 coding DNA: TGTGCCAGCAGTGAAGCTATACGCGGGAGCTCCTACAATGAGCAGTTCTTC. Amino acid sequence: CASSEAIRGSSYNEQFF.

This clonotype was counted many times. The rearrangement uses TRBV2 and TRBJ1-6; D not resolved. Trimming took off 1 base at V and 2 bases at J, with 6 bases between the two ends. The CDR3 spans 15 residues. Per the germline V gene, CDR1 is SNHLY and CDR2 is FYNNEI. The CDR3 sequence: CASSEEQTYNSPLHF. CDR3 nucleotide sequence: TGTGCCAGCAGTGAAGAGCAAACCTATAATTCACCCCTCCACTTT.

This clonotype was seen ten or more times. V gene TRBV12-3 or TRBV12-4 combines with J gene TRBJ2-7; TRBD1 matches 11 bases. The CDR3 sequence is 15 residues long. Trimming at V came to 4 bases and at J to 3 bases, leaving 5 bases not matched to a gene. The CDR3 DNA is TGTGCCAGCAGTTGGGGACAGGGGGGAGGCTACGAGCAGTACTTC. It translates to CASSWGQGGGYEQYF.

This clonotype was counted a few times. The V gene is TRBV25-1, the J gene TRBJ2-2; TRBD2 might be the D (5 bases). Germline values: CDR1 MGHDK, CDR2 SYGVNS. The CDR3 is 16 residues long. Trimming removed 7 bases at V and 2 bases at J, with 17 bases between. The CDR3 sequence: CASTTMPGGNTGELFF. CDR3 coding DNA: TGTGCCAGCACCACCATGCCAGGAGGAAACACCGGGGAGCTGTTTTTT.

Many counts were recorded for this clonotype. The V call is TRBV20-1, the J call TRBJ2-5; TRBD2 matches at 7 bases. This CDR3 is 12 amino acids long. Germline V gives CDR1 DFQATT, CDR2 SNEGSKA (reference sequence). V lost 5 bases to trimming and J lost 2 bases; unmatched junction nucleotides: 2. The CDR3 sequence is CSAEGLQETQYF. The CDR3 DNA reads as TGCAGTGCTGAGGGACTACAAGAGACCCAGTACTTC.

This clonotype was counted at least ten times. The rearrangement links TRBV2 to TRBJ1-1; D perhaps matches TRBD1 (6 bases). Trimming took off 5 bases at V and 8 bases at J, with 15 bases between the two ends. This CDR3 is 13 amino acids long. In germline, CDR1 is SNHLY, CDR2 FYNNEI. The CDR3 DNA is TGTGCCAGCAGTAGGGGGGAGGGAGTAGAAGCTTTCTTT. The encoded protein is CASSRGEGVEAFF.

The chain has TRBV19 and TRBJ2-7, with D uncertain. The CDR3 runs to 13 residues. V lost 3 bases and J 3 bases, leaving 9 bases between the germline ends. The germline V gene has CDR1 LNHDA and CDR2 SQIVND (reference sequence). CDR3 in amino acids: CASSMTTNYEQYF. For the CDR3, the DNA is TGTGCCAGTAGTATGACGACGAACTACGAGCAGTACTTC.

This clonotype turned up a few times. V usage is TRBV4-2 and J usage is TRBJ2-4; 11 bases agree with TRBD2. The CDR3 spans 18 residues. V gave up 0 bases and J gave up 9 bases; unmatched junction bases: 13. The germline V gene encodes CDR1 LGHNA and CDR2 YNFKEQ. CDR3 residues: CASSQDGLAGGGAPIQYF. The DNA of the CDR3 is TGTGCCAGCAGCCAAGATGGCCTAGCGGGAGGAGGTGCACCCATTCAGTACTTC.

The gene calls are TRBV6-2 or TRBV6-3 and TRBJ1-1, with TRBD1 identical over 10 bases. V was clipped by 0 bases and J by 4 bases; unmatched bases: 5. Germline CDR1 and CDR2: MNHEY and SVGEGT. The CDR3 covers 16 residues. As DNA, the CDR3 is TGTGCCAGCAGTTACTCGATTTGGACAGGGGGCACTGAAGCTTTCTTT. Its protein is CASSYSIWTGGTEAFF.

This clonotype was seen only a few times. The chain joins TRBV6-5 to TRBJ2-1; maybe TRBD2 (6 bases). V lost 2 bases and J lost 0, with 14 bases in between. CDR1 is MNHEY and CDR2 is SVGAGI in the germline V gene. The CDR3 runs to 17 residues. CDR3 sequence: CASSYSGLRSSYNEQFF. CDR3 in DNA: TGTGCCAGCAGTTACAGCGGGTTGAGAAGCTCCTACAATGAGCAGTTCTTC.

This clonotype has a count of ten or more. The rearrangement uses TRBV27 and TRBJ2-1, with 7 nucleotides matching TRBD2. There are 14 residues in the CDR3. The trim removed 4 bases at V and 5 bases at J, leaving 5 bases unmatched. Germline V gene lookup returns CDR1 MNHEY and CDR2 SMNVEV (reference sequence). The CDR3 sequence is CASSYGGSHNEQFF. CDR3 nucleotide sequence: TGTGCCAGCAGTTACGGCGGGAGTCACAATGAGCAGTTCTTC.

This clonotype was observed at least ten times. The rearrangement links TRBV6-1 to TRBJ1-1; a weak D match, TRBD1 (5 bases). Germline CDR1 is MNHNS and CDR2 is SASEGT. The CDR3 length is 14 residues. Deletions cut 1 base from V and 9 bases from J, with 15 bases between. CDR3 nucleotides: TGTGCCAGCAGTGAAGATGGGATTGCAGGGAAAGCTTTCTTT. Translating gives CASSEDGIAGKAFF.

This clonotype showed up many times. The chain carries TRBV12-3 or TRBV12-4 and TRBJ2-7, with D possibly being TRBD2 (6 bases). CDR3 size: 12 residues. V lost 8 bases and J 2 bases, leaving 10 bases between the germline ends. CDR3 region: CASSRDPYEQYF. The CDR3 DNA reads TGTGCCAGCTCGCGGGACCCCTACGAGCAGTACTTC.

This clonotype was detected a few times. This chain uses TRBV4-2 with TRBJ2-3; TRBD2 is a possible D gene (5 bases). CDR1 LGHNA and CDR2 YNFKEQ come from the germline V gene. V lost 0 bases and J lost 2, with 9 bases in between. The CDR3 runs to 15 residues. CDR3 DNA sequence: TGTGCCAGCAGCCAAGAGGGGAGTGCCACAGATACGCAGTATTTT. Residues: CASSQEGSATDTQYF.

This rearrangement joins TRBV19 to TRBJ2-1; unclear D gene. This CDR3 contains 13 residues. From germline, CDR1 is LNHDA and CDR2 SQIVND (reference sequence). V gave up 4 bases and J gave up 8 bases, with 12 bases separating them. In nucleotides, the CDR3 is TGTGCCAGTAGTACCTTTCCTTTCCATGAGCAGTTCTTC. This encodes CASSTFPFHEQFF.

This clonotype has a handful of counts. The genes are TRBV19 and TRBJ1-5, with D unresolved. The CDR3 spans 12 residues. Looked up from germline, CDR1 is LNHDA and CDR2 is SQIVND (reference sequence). The V end was cut by 3 bases, the J end by 9 bases, with 9 bases between. Here the CDR3 reads CASSIGVGPQHF. The DNA of the CDR3 is TGTGCCAGTAGTATTGGGGTCGGGCCCCAGCATTTT.

The rearrangement uses TRBV19 and TRBJ2-7, with 10 bases aligning to TRBD1. V gave up 10 bases and J gave up 4 bases; unmatched junction bases: 4. The germline CDR1 and CDR2 sequences are LNHDA and SQIVND (reference sequence). This CDR3 spans 12 amino acids. The CDR3 DNA reads TGTGCCACCGGGGGACAGGGGTACGAGCAGTACTTC. Amino acids: CATGGQGYEQYF.